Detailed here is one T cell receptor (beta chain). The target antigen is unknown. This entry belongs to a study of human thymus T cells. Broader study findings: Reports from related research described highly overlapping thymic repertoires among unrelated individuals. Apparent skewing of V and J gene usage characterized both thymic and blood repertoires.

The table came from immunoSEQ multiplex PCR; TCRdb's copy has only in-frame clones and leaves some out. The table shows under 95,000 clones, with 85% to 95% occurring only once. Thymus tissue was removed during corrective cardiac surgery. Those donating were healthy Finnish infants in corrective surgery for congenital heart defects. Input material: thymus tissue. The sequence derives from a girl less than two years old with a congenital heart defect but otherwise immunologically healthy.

The CDR3 DNA is TGTGCCAGCAGCCCCTCCCCCGCAGGGCGCGATGGCTACACCTTC. As protein: CASSPSPAGRDGYTF. The V call is TRBV6-5, the J call TRBJ1-2; D is possibly TRBD1 (5 bases). The V gene lost 6 bases and the J gene lost 6 bases, with 20 bases spanning the gap. The length of the CDR3 is 15 residues. Germline values: CDR1 MNHEY, CDR2 SVGAGI.